This T cell receptor beta chain derives from a study of monozygotic twins with inflammatory bowel disease. This CDR3 is built from 14 residues. Germline V gives CDR1 SGHKS, CDR2 YYEKEE (reference sequence). TCRalpha along with TCRbeta cDNA was subjected to two nested PCRs lasting approximately 17 and 9 cycles. Following a re-call of the 5' RACE reads, TCRdb has one entry per CDR3 protein and lacks DNA. This sample contains over 100,000 distinct CDR3 sequences. The rearrangement links TRBV5-5 to TRBJ2-5. The sequence was obtained from a human donor with ulcerative colitis or Crohn's disease, or a healthy co-twin of an affected twin (not recorded which). The sample taken for sequencing was blood. The CDR3 region is CASSLGGVQETQYF.